This record concerns one T cell receptor beta chain sequence. The assay was immunoSEQ multiplex PCR, and TCRdb's table has in-frame clones only and misses some. The sample holds tens of thousands of clones, more than 85% seen once. Samples: about 28 days before transplant, then days 30, 100 and 180 after. The CDR3 has 13 amino acids. Germline-derived CDR1 and CDR2 are MNHNS and SASEGT. V was trimmed by 2 bases and J by 5 bases, leaving 9 bases between them. These data are taken from a study of T cell clonotyping in hematopoietic cell transplantation. The V and J genes are TRBV6-1 and TRBJ1-1; D perhaps matches TRBD1 (6 bases). The sequence derives from a female patient aged 45 to 65 who had an allogeneic stem cell transplant from a related donor, so the T cells may come from the graft donor. Some clones in this sample may be carry-over from other donors' samples. The material was PBMCs, obtained 100 days after allogeneic stem cell transplant. CDR3 in DNA: TGTGCCAGCAGTGAACGAGGGGGAACTGAAGCTTTCTTT. This encodes CASSERGGTEAFF.